These 29 T cell receptor beta chains were all obtained from the same sample, sequenced in a study of long-term antiretroviral therapy in people with HIV. Sequencing relied on immunoSEQ assay v3.0, run at survey level. Generated by immunoSEQ multiplex PCR, the TCRdb table keeps only in-frame clones and is missing some. The sample includes tens of thousands of clones, over 90% of them seen just once. The source was unsorted PBMCs, collected 3.7 years after starting antiretroviral therapy. Receptor source: a woman in her fifties or sixties with HIV.

V and J are TRBV7-3 and TRBJ2-2; 10 bases fit TRBD2. Germline-derived CDR1 and CDR2 are SGHTA and FQGTGA. The CDR3 length is 15 residues. V lost 3 bases, J lost 5 bases, and 3 bases stayed unmatched. The CDR3 loop is CASSLLAGETGELFF. In DNA form, the CDR3 reads TGTGCCAGCAGCTTGCTAGCGGGGGAGACCGGGGAGCTGTTTTTT.

This clone was counted between two and nine times. This chain joins TRBV18 and TRBJ2-7; D is perhaps TRBD1 or TRBD2 (6 bases each). The germline V gene has CDR1 KGHSH and CDR2 LQKENI. The CDR3 totals 15 residues. V lost 2 bases to trimming and J lost 2 bases, with 13 bases between them. The CDR3 region has the DNA TGTGCCAGCTCACCAAGTGAGGGGGGCACCTACGAGCAGTACTTC. This sequence encodes CASSPSEGGTYEQYF.

This clone was observed a single time. This chain links TRBV28 with TRBJ1-4; 10 bases agree with TRBD1. Per germline, CDR1 MDHEN and CDR2 SYDVKM. The CDR3 is made up of 17 amino acids. V shed 2 bases, J shed 10 bases, and the junction held 13 bases outside the gene matches. CDR3 protein: CASSLPGTGAIRGKLFF. CDR3 sequence (DNA): TGTGCCAGCAGTTTACCGGGGACAGGGGCCATAAGGGGAAAACTGTTTTTT.

This clone has just one count. The rearrangement uses TRBV9 and TRBJ1-1; D is possibly TRBD1 (5 bases). Trimming removed 0 bases from V and 7 bases from J, with 13 bases in between. Germline CDR1 and CDR2: SGDLS and YYNGEE. This CDR3 has 14 residues. CDR3 nucleotides: TGTGCCAGCAGCGTAGCCCCGACAGCGGATGAAGCTTTCTTT. Its translation: CASSVAPTADEAFF. Complete variable domain (other parts from reference TRBV9 and TRBJ1-1): DSGVTQTPKHLITATGQRVTLRCSPRSGDLSVYWYQQSLDQGLQFLIQYYNGEERAKGNILERFSAQQFPDLHSELNLSSLELGDSALYFCASSVAPTADEAFFGQGTRLTVV.

The chain combines TRBV11-2 with TRBJ2-7; TRBD2 agrees at 8 bases. Germline trimming cut 6 bases from V and 7 bases from J; bases unmatched to any gene: 5. This CDR3 has 12 residues. Germline assignment: CDR1 SGHAT and CDR2 FQNNGV. The CDR3 region has the DNA TGTGCCAGCAGAAATCCGGGGGGGGAGCAGTACTTC. Translation: CASRNPGGEQYF.

This chain uses TRBV20-1 with TRBJ2-7; D call uncertain. CDR1 and CDR2 (germline): DFQATT, SNEGSKA (reference sequence). V lost 0 bases and J lost 5, with 5 bases in between. The CDR3 is made up of 11 amino acids. CDR3 nucleotides: TGCAGTGCTAGAGACGGCCACGAGCAGTACTTC. It yields the protein CSARDGHEQYF.

This sequence joins TRBV5-4 and TRBJ2-2, with a tentative D call TRBD2 (5 bases). Germline V gives CDR1 SGHNT, CDR2 YYREEE (reference sequence). The ends were cut back, 0 bases at V and 4 bases at J, with 13 bases in the middle. The CDR3 is 16 residues long. CDR3 sequence: CASSLAPSSGTGELFF. The CDR3 bases are TGTGCCAGCAGCTTGGCCCCTAGCAGCGGCACCGGGGAGCTGTTTTTT. The variable domain in full, with the rest retrieved from reference TRBV5-4 and TRBJ2-2, is ETGVTQSPTHLIKTRGQQVTLRCSSQSGHNTVSWYQQALGQGPQFIFQYYREEENGRGNFPPRFSGLQFPNYSSELNVNALELDDSALYLCASSLAPSSGTGELFFGEGSRLTVL.

The rearrangement links TRBV7-9 to TRBJ1-1; weak D call: TRBD1 (6 bases). The length of the CDR3 is 16 residues. Germline V gene data show CDR1 as SEHNR and CDR2 as FQNEAQ (reference sequence). Between the trimmed V and J ends, which lost 2 bases and 0 bases, there was a span of 13 bases. CDR3 amino acids: CASSLIGTYMNTEAFF. The CDR3 DNA is TGTGCCAGCAGCTTAATTGGGACATACATGAACACTGAAGCTTTCTTT.

The gene calls are TRBV7-3 and TRBJ2-3; 8 bases align to TRBD2. V dropped 4 bases and J dropped 4; count of bases not matched to a gene: 4. The CDR3 totals 14 residues. Germline CDR1 and CDR2: SGHTA and FQGTGA. This CDR3 reads CASSSSGYSDTQYF. CDR3 nucleotides: TGTGCCAGCAGCTCTAGCGGGTATTCAGATACGCAGTATTTT.

This chain uses TRBV4-3 with TRBJ2-3, with D perhaps matching TRBD1 or TRBD2 (5 bases each). Trimming removed 0 bases from V and 3 bases from J, with 13 bases in between. The CDR3 is 16 residues long. From germline, CDR1 is LGHNA and CDR2 YSLEER. Here the CDR3 reads CASSQDTLGETDTQYF. The DNA of the CDR3 is TGCGCCAGCAGCCAAGACACCTTGGGGGAGACAGATACGCAGTATTTT.

This clone was counted between two and nine times. This chain links TRBV2 with TRBJ2-7; the D call may be TRBD1 or TRBD2 (5 bases each). The CDR3 totals 16 residues. Trimming pared 5 bases from V and 9 bases from J, leaving 26 bases between. CDR1 and CDR2 from the germline V gene are SNHLY and FYNNEI. Here the CDR3 reads CASSLPGLQGVEAQYF. The CDR3 DNA follows: TGTGCCAGCAGTTTACCGGGCCTGCAAGGGGTGGAGGCGCAGTACTTC.

The chain has TRBV5-1 and TRBJ2-3, with 14 bases that match TRBD2. Germline V gene lookup returns CDR1 SGHRS and CDR2 YFSETQ. The CDR3 loop spans 18 amino acids. Trimming cost V 5 bases and J 2 bases; bases outside gene matches: 10. The chain's CDR3 is CASSKGTSGGTFTDTQYF. DNA for the CDR3: TGCGCCAGCAGTAAGGGGACTAGCGGGGGAACTTTCACAGATACGCAGTATTTT.

The chain links TRBV7-6 to TRBJ2-5; 10 nucleotides agree with TRBD1. The V and J ends lost 4 bases and 4 bases, in that order; junction bases with no gene match: 3. Germline values: CDR1 SGHVS, CDR2 FNYEAQ. This CDR3 is 14 amino acids long. The CDR3: CASSSRTGGETQYF. CDR3 nucleotides: TGTGCCAGCAGCTCGCGGACAGGGGGAGAGACCCAGTACTTC.

The chain employs TRBV12-5 and TRBJ2-7, with D perhaps matching TRBD2 (6 bases). Trimming removed 6 bases at V and 4 bases at J, with 16 bases between. The CDR3 covers 14 residues. The germline CDR1 and CDR2 sequences are LGHNT and FRNRAP. Here the CDR3 DNA reads TGTGCTAGTGGGGGAGAAGACCGGGGGTACGAGCAGTACTTC. It translates to CASGGEDRGYEQYF.

V is TRBV6-6 and J is TRBJ1-6, with a weak D call TRBD1 (6 bases). This CDR3 contains 13 residues. Germline CDR1 reads MNHNY; CDR2 reads SVGAGI (reference sequence). V gave up 7 bases and J gave up 5 bases, with 9 bases separating them. The CDR3 loop is CASKDSNNSPLHF. Here the CDR3 DNA reads TGTGCCAGCAAGGACAGCAATAATTCACCCCTCCACTTT.

The chain uses TRBV6-6 and TRBJ2-7, with 9 bases identical to TRBD2. The V and J ends lost 2 bases and 0 bases, in that order; junction bases with no gene match: 5. This CDR3 spans 16 amino acids. Germline CDR1 MNHNY, CDR2 SVGAGI (reference sequence). CDR3 coding DNA: TGTGCCAGCAGTTACATAGCGGGGGAGTCCTCCTACGAGCAGTACTTC. The encoded protein is CASSYIAGESSYEQYF.

This chain connects TRBV7-9 to TRBJ1-4; D is possibly TRBD1 (5 bases). Trimming took off 7 bases at V and 10 bases at J, with 25 bases between the two ends. Germline CDR1 and CDR2: SEHNR and FQNEAQ (reference sequence). The CDR3 runs 16 residues. CDR3 sequence reads: CASTGDVRQGGGKLFF. CDR3 bases: TGTGCCAGCACGGGGGACGTACGGCAGGGTGGCGGAAAACTGTTTTTT.

This chain uses TRBV5-8 with TRBJ1-2; D unclear. The CDR3 extends over 13 amino acids. Germline CDR1 and CDR2: SGHTS and YDEGEE. V gave up 2 bases and J gave up 4 bases, with 9 bases separating them. The CDR3 DNA reads as TGTGCCAGCAGCTTTCTGGGCTCCTATGGCTACACCTTC. This codes for CASSFLGSYGYTF.

Worth noting for this clone: An end of the junction differs from the germline gene, which may be a read error. J is TRBJ2-5 and V is TRBV7-7, with D possibly matching TRBD1 (6 bases). Germline V gene lookup returns CDR1 SSHAT and CDR2 FNYEAQ (reference sequence). The length of the CDR3 is 13 residues. CDR3 in amino acids: CASSFNRVETQYF. For the CDR3, the DNA is TGTGCTAGCAGCTTTAACAGGGTAGAGACCCAGTACTTC.

This chain connects TRBV28 to TRBJ2-7; 8 nucleotides agree with TRBD1. The CDR3 totals 16 residues. Germline CDR1 reads MDHEN; CDR2 reads SYDVKM. V gave up 3 bases and J gave up 3 bases; unmatched junction bases: 10. CDR3 nucleotides: TGTGCCAGCAGTTTCTCTTTGCCAGGGGGCATCTACGAGCAGTACTTC. Its translation is CASSFSLPGGIYEQYF.

The gene calls are TRBV2 and TRBJ2-5, with 16 positions matching TRBD2. The V segment lost 5 bases and the J segment 4 bases; nucleotides outside the gene matches: 4. The CDR3 has 16 residues. CDR1 is SNHLY and CDR2 is FYNNEI in the germline V gene. CDR3 region: CASSWGLAGGRETQYF. The CDR3 nucleotides are TGTGCCAGCAGTTGGGGACTAGCGGGGGGGCGAGAGACCCAGTACTTC.

V is TRBV5-6 and J is TRBJ1-4; possible D gene TRBD1, 5 bases. V lost 1 base and J 3 bases, leaving 19 bases between the germline ends. The CDR3 covers 18 residues. CDR1 SGHDT and CDR2 YYEEEE come from the germline V gene. CDR3 nucleotide sequence: TGTGCCAGCAGCTTGTTAGGGGTTGCAACTAAGGCTAATGAAAAACTGTTTTTT. Encoded protein: CASSLLGVATKANEKLFF.

This clone was detected only once. The V and J genes are TRBV2 and TRBJ2-7; unclear D gene. CDR3 size: 12 residues. The V gene's germline CDR1 is SNHLY and CDR2 FYNNEI. V was cut by 5 bases and J by 4 bases, with 9 bases left in between. CDR3 in amino acids: CASSLIQYEQYF. Here the CDR3 DNA reads TGTGCCAGCAGTCTCATCCAATACGAGCAGTACTTC.

Here the CDR3 DNA reads TGCGCCAGCAGCCACCCCACTAGCGGGGGGGCGAGCTCCTACAATGAGCAGTTCTTC. Protein: CASSHPTSGGASSYNEQFF. The V gene is TRBV4-3, the J gene TRBJ2-1; 13 bases align to TRBD2. This CDR3 region has 19 residues. V was pared by 3 bases and J by 0 bases, with 8 bases of the junction left unmatched. Germline V gene lookup returns CDR1 LGHNA and CDR2 YSLEER.

This chain joins TRBV4-3 and TRBJ1-1; D unresolved. Trimming took 4 bases from V and 4 from J, leaving 4 bases between them. The CDR3 is made up of 11 amino acids. Germline V gene lookup returns CDR1 LGHNA and CDR2 YSLEER. The CDR3 DNA follows: TGCGCCAGCAGCCGAACCACTGAAGCTTTCTTT. Protein: CASSRTTEAFF.

The chain combines TRBV5-1 with TRBJ2-2; no reliable D call. Germline assignment: CDR1 SGHRS and CDR2 YFSETQ. Trimming left V 2 bases short and J 1 base short, with 9 bases between. The CDR3 spans 15 residues. The CDR3 loop is CASSFPRVNTGELFF. CDR3 nucleotide sequence: TGCGCCAGCAGCTTTCCTAGGGTGAACACCGGGGAGCTGTTTTTT.

This chain connects TRBV6-5 to TRBJ1-1; D is unclear. V was cut by 5 bases and J by 7 bases, with 14 bases left in between. The CDR3 spans 13 residues. The germline CDR1 and CDR2 sequences are MNHEY and SVGAGI. The CDR3 sequence is CASSPDGYLEAFF. The CDR3 nucleotides read TGTGCCAGCAGTCCAGACGGTTACCTTGAAGCTTTCTTT.

The V and J genes are TRBV6-6 and TRBJ1-2; D unclear. The V end lost 6 bases, the J end lost 2 bases, and 7 bases lay between the germline ends. Germline CDR1 is MNHNY and CDR2 is SVGAGI (reference sequence). The CDR3 length is 12 residues. The CDR3 sequence: CASSPANYGYTF. CDR3 coding DNA: TGTGCCAGCAGCCCCGCAAACTATGGCTACACCTTC.

This chain links TRBV2 with TRBJ2-3; possibly TRBD2 for D (5 bases). CDR3 length: 16 amino acids. Deletions cut 3 bases from V and 5 bases from J, with 18 bases between. Germline V gives CDR1 SNHLY, CDR2 FYNNEI. This CDR3 is CASSEERGGPEDTQYF. As DNA, the CDR3 is TGTGCCAGCAGTGAGGAGAGAGGCGGGCCAGAAGATACGCAGTATTTT.